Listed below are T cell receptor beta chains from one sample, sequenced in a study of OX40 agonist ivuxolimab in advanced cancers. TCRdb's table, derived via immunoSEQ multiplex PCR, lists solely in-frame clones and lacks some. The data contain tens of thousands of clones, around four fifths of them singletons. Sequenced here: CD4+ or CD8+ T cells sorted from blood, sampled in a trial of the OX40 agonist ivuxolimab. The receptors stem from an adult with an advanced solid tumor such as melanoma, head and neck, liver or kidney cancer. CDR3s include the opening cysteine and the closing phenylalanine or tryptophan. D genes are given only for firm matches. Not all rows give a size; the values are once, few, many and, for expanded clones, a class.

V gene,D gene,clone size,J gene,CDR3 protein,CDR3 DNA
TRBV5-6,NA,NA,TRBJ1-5,CASSLAGAASNQPQHF,TGTGCCAGCAGCTTGGCAGGGGCCGCGAGCAATCAGCCCCAGCATTTT
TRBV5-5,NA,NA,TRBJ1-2,CASSSPTGPYGYTF,TGTGCCAGCAGCTCACCAACAGGACCCTATGGCTACACCTTC
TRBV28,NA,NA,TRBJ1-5,CASSLLSGGAGNQPQHF,TGTGCCAGCAGTTTATTAAGTGGGGGGGCGGGCAATCAGCCCCAGCATTTT
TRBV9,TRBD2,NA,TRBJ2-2,CASSDPTSGSTGELFF,TGTGCCAGCAGCGACCCGACTAGCGGGTCCACCGGGGAGCTGTTTTTT
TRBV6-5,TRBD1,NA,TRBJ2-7,CASRGQGGTYEQYF,TGTGCCAGCAGAGGACAGGGGGGCACCTACGAGCAGTACTTC
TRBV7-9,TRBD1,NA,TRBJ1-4,CASSQGQVNEKLFF,TGTGCCAGCAGCCAGGGACAGGTTAATGAAAAACTGTTTTTT
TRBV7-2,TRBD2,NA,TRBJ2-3,CASSPRGSPTDTQYF,TGTGCCAGCAGCCCGCGGGGGAGCCCCACAGATACGCAGTATTTT
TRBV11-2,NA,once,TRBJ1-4,CASASRGTTNEKLFF,TGTGCCAGCGCATCCCGGGGGACTACTAATGAAAAACTGTTTTTT
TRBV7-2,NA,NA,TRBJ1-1,CASSLERLGTEAFF,TGTGCCAGCAGCTTAGAAAGGCTTGGCACTGAAGCTTTCTTT
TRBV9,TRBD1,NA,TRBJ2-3,CASSPHRGKADTQYF,TGTGCCAGCAGCCCGCACAGGGGGAAGGCAGATACGCAGTATTTT